The 9 T cell receptor beta chains listed next were all sequenced from one sample in a study of T cell repertoires in aging, cancer and after chemotherapy. Rearranged V-D-J TRB sequences were amplified with a mixed TRB-A/B primer pool. MiXCR, run by TCRdb on the multiplex PCR reads, gives a single entry per CDR3 protein. The table has fewer than 2,500 distinct CDR3 sequences, about 33% seen once; the top ten hold around a tenth. The template was genomic DNA from peripheral blood, not RNA. Sequenced material: blood. These receptors were obtained from a human donor with a solid tumor.

V gene TRBV6-2 or TRBV6-3 combines with J gene TRBJ1-6; 8 bases align to TRBD1. The V gene end was trimmed by 2 bases and the J gene end by 9 bases; junction bases not matched to a gene: 12. The germline V gene encodes CDR1 MNHEY and CDR2 SVGEGT. The CDR3 totals 17 residues. The CDR3 spells CASSYRRQGKTVSPLHF. CDR3 DNA: TGTGCCAGCAGTTACCGTCGACAGGGGAAAACGGTTTCACCCCTCCACTTT.

This chain joins TRBV20-1 and TRBJ2-3; 7 bases align to TRBD1. Trimming removed 4 bases from V and 0 bases from J; junction bases left unmatched: 7. The CDR3 has 15 amino acids. Germline CDR1 and CDR2: DFQATT and SNEGSKA (reference sequence). The CDR3: CSATGQIMSTDTQYF. The CDR3 coding sequence is TGCAGTGCTACGGGACAGATAATGAGCACAGATACGCAGTATTTT.

The chain is built from TRBV19 and TRBJ1-5; the D gene is possibly TRBD1 (6 bases). The CDR3 is made up of 13 amino acids. Germline CDR1 is LNHDA and CDR2 is SQIVND (reference sequence). V shed 7 bases and J shed 5 bases, with 12 bases lying between them. The CDR3 reads CASKVAGDQPQHF. The CDR3 nucleotides read TGTGCCAGTAAGGTGGCAGGGGATCAGCCCCAGCATTTT. The variable domain in full, with the rest retrieved from reference TRBV19 and TRBJ1-5, is DGGITQSPKYLFRKEGQNVTLSCEQNLNHDAMYWYRQDPGQGLRLIYYSQIVNDFQKGDIAEGYSVSREKKESFPLTVTSAQKNPTAFYLCASKVAGDQPQHFGDGTRLSIL.

The chain joins TRBV5-1 to TRBJ2-7; D possibly corresponds to TRBD1 (7 bases). Germline CDR1 SGHRS, CDR2 YFSETQ. V was trimmed by 4 bases and J by 7 bases, leaving 18 bases between them. The CDR3 has 14 amino acids. CDR3 sequence (DNA): TGCGCCAGCAGCCGCGGGACAGAGCTTTGGGAGCAGTACTTC. It translates to CASSRGTELWEQYF.

This chain joins TRBV12-3 or TRBV12-4 and TRBJ1-6; D gene uncertain. There are 14 residues in the CDR3. With 1 base removed from V and 8 bases from J, the gap between germline ends came to 9 bases. The CDR3 DNA follows: TGTGCCAGCAGTTTAGGCAGGCTCCATTCACCCCTCCACTTT. It translates to CASSLGRLHSPLHF.

By proportion, this clonotype is medium-sized. The rearrangement links TRBV7-2 to TRBJ1-6; the D is unclear. The CDR3 covers 14 residues. V was clipped by 3 bases and J by 12 bases, with 15 bases between them. CDR1 is SGHTA and CDR2 is FQGNSA in the germline V gene. CDR3 DNA: TGTGCCAGCAGCTTCTCCTCCGGCGGTAGACCCCTCCACTTT. It specifies CASSFSSGGRPLHF. Based on the CDR3 plus reference TRBV7-2 and TRBJ1-6, the full variable domain is GAGVSQSPSNKVTEKGKDVELRCDPISGHTALYWYRQSLGQGLEFLIYFQGNSAPDKSGLPSDRFSAERTGGSVSTLTIQRTQQEDSAVYLCASSFSSGGRPLHFGNGTRLTVT.

Details on this clonotype: Given the absence of the conserved phenylalanine or tryptophan at the CDR3 end, a read error is likely. It is unclear where the CDR3 begins or ends on the DNA, so no DNA is shown, and the CDR3 is as TCRdb lists it. The J gene is TRBJ1-1, the V gene TRBV27; the D call in the table, TRBD1, was not verified against the DNA. Germline V CDR1 and CDR2: MNHEY, SMNVEV (reference sequence). The CDR3 contains 15 residues when both ends are counted. The CDR3: CASSFLDLGGGQKFS.

This clonotype was counted a few times. The V and J genes are TRBV7-9 and TRBJ1-1; TRBD1 might be the D (6 bases). The V end lost 1 base, the J end lost 6 bases, and 12 bases lay between the germline ends. The CDR3 has 14 residues. Germline lookup yields CDR1 SEHNR and CDR2 FQNEAQ (reference sequence). This CDR3 is CASSLGRGGPEAFF. CDR3 DNA sequence: TGTGCCAGCAGCTTAGGCAGGGGAGGACCTGAAGCTTTCTTT.

The DNA for the CDR3 is TGTGCCAGCAGTTACGTCGGACTAGCGGGGGGATCAGAGACCCAGTACTTC. This translates into CASSYVGLAGGSETQYF. V usage is TRBV6-6 and J usage is TRBJ2-5, with 14 bases that match TRBD2. After removal of 2 bases from V and 4 bases from J, the junction contained 6 bases not matched to a gene. This CDR3 is built from 17 residues. The germline V gene encodes CDR1 MNHNY and CDR2 SVGAGI (reference sequence).